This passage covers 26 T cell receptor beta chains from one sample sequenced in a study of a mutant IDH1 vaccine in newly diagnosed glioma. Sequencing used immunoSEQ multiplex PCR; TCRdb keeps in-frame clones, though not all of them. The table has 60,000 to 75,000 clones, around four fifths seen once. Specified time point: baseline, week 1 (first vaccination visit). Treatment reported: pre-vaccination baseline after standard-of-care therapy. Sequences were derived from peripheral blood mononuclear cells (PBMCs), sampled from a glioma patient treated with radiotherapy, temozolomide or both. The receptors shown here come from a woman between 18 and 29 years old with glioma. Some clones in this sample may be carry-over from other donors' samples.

CDR3 amino acids: CASSITGPRNQPQHF. CDR3 coding DNA: TGTGCCAGCAGCATTACAGGGCCTCGTAATCAGCCCCAGCATTTT. The J gene is TRBJ1-5, the V gene TRBV21-1; no check of the table's D call, TRBD1, against the DNA was made. TRBV21-1 is termed a pseudogene. CDR3 size: 15 residues.

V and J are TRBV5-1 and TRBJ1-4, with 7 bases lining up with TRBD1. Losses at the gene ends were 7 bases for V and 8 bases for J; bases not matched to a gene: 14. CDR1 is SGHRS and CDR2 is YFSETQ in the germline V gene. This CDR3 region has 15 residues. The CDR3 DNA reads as TGCGCCAGCCGGACGACAGGGAAGGGTGGGGAAAAACTGTTTTTT. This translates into CASRTTGKGGEKLFF.

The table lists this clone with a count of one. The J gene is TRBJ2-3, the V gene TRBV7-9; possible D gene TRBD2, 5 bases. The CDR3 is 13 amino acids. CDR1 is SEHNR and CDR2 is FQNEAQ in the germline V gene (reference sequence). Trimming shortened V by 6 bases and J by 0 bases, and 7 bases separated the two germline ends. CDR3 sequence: CASRPGSTDTQYF. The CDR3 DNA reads TGTGCCAGCAGACCGGGGAGCACAGATACGCAGTATTTT.

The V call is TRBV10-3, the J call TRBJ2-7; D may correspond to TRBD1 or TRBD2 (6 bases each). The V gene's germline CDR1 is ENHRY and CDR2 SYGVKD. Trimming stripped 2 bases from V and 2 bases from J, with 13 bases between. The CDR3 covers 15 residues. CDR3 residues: CAISEDPGGAYEQYF. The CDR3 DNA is TGTGCCATCAGTGAGGACCCCGGGGGCGCCTACGAGCAGTACTTC.

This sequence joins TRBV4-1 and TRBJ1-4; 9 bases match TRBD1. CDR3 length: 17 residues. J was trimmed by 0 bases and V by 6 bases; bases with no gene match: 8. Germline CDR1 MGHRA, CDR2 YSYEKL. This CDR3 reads CASRVTGTGTTNEKLFF. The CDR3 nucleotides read TGCGCCAGCAGGGTCACCGGGACAGGGACAACTAATGAAAAACTGTTTTTT.

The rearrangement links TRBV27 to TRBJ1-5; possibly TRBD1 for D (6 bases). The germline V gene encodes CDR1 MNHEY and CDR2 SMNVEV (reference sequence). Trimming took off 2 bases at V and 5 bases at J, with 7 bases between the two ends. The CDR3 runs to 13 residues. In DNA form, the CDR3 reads TGTGCCAGCAGTTTAGGACAGTATCAGCCCCAGCATTTT. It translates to CASSLGQYQPQHF.

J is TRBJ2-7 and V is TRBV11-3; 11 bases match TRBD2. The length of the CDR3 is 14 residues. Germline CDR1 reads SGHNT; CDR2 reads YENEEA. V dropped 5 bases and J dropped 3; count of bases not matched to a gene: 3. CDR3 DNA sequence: TGTGCCAGCAGCCAGGGACTAGCGGTCTACGAGCAGTACTTC. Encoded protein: CASSQGLAVYEQYF.

Here the CDR3 DNA reads TGTGCCAGCGGGGGAGCGCCGAGCTCTGGGGCCAACGTCCTGACTTTC. Its translation is CASGGAPSSGANVLTF. This rearrangement joins TRBV7-3 to TRBJ2-6, with D perhaps assigned TRBD1 or TRBD2 (5 bases each). The CDR3 extends over 16 amino acids. V lost 8 bases, J lost 0 bases, and 14 bases lay in between. CDR1 is SGHTA, CDR2 FQGTGA, per germline. The full variable domain, with the rest looked up from reference TRBV7-3 and TRBJ2-6, is GAGVSQTPSNKVTEKGKYVELRCDPISGHTALYWYRQSLGQGPEFLIYFQGTGAADDSGLPNDRFFAVRPEGSVSTLKIQRTERGDSAVYLCASGGAPSSGANVLTFGAGSRLTVL.

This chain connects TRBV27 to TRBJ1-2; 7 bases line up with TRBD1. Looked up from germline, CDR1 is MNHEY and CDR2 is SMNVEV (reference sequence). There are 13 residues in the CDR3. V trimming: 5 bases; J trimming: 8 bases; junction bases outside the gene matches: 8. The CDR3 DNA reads TGTGCCAGCAGTAAGACAGGGAGTGACGGCTACACCTTC. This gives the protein CASSKTGSDGYTF.

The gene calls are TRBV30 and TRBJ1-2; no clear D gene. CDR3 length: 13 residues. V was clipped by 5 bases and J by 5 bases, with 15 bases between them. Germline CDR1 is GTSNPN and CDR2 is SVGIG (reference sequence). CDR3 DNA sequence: TGTGCCTGGTCGACTGGTTTAGGATATGGCTACACCTTC. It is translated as CAWSTGLGYGYTF.

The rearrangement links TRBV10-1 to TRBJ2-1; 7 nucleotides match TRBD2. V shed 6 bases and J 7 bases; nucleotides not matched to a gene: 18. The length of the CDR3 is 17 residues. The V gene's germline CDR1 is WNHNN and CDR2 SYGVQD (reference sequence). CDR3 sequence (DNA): TGCGCCAGCAGCCGGGCAGGGAGGGGTGGCGATGAAAATGAGCAGTTCTTC. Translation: CASSRAGRGGDENEQFF.

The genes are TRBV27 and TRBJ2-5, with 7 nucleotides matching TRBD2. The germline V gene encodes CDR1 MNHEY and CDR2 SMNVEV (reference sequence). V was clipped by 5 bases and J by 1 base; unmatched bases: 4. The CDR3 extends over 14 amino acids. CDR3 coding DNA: TGTGCCAGCAGTCGAAGGACTAGCCAAGAGACCCAGTACTTC. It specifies CASSRRTSQETQYF.

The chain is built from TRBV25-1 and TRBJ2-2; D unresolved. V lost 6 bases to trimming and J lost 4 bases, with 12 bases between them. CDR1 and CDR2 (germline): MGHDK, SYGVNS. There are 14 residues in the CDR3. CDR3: CASSPVTFTGELFF. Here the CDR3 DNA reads TGTGCCAGCAGCCCCGTTACTTTCACCGGGGAGCTGTTTTTT. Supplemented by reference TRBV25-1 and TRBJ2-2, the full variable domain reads EADIYQTPRYLVIGTGKKITLECSQTMGHDKMYWYQQDPGMELHLIHYSYGVNSTEKGDLSSESTVSRIRTEHFPLTLESARPSHTSQYLCASSPVTFTGELFFGEGSRLTVL.

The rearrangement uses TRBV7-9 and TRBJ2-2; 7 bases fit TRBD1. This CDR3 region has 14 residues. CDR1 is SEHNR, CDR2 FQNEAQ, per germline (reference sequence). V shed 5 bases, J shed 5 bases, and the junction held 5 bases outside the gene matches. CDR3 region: CASSRTGVTGELFF. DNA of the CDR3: TGTGCCAGCAGCCGGACAGGCGTTACCGGGGAGCTGTTTTTT.

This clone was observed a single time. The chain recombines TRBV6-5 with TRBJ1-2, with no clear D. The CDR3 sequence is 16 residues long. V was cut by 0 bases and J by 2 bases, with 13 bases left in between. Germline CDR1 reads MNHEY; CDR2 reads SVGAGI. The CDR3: CASSYSGRSYNYGYTF. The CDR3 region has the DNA TGTGCCAGCAGTTACTCCGGCAGATCTTACAACTATGGCTACACCTTC.

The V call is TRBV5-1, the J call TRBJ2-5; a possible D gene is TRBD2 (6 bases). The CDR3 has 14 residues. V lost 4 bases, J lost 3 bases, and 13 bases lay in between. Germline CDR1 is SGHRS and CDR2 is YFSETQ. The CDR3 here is CASSPRLGEETQYF. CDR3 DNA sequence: TGCGCCAGCAGCCCACGACTAGGGGAAGAGACCCAGTACTTC.

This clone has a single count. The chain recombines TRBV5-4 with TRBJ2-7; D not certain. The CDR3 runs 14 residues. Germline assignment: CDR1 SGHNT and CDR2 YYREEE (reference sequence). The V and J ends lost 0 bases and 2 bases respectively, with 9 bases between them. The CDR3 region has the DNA TGTGCCAGCAGCTTGGGAACCGCCACCTACGAGCAGTACTTC. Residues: CASSLGTATYEQYF.

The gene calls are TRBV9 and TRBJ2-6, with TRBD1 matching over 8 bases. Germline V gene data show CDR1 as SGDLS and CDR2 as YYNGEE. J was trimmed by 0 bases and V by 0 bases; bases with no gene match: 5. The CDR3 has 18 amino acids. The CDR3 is CASSVGTGMGSGANVLTF. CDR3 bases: TGTGCCAGCAGCGTAGGGACAGGGATGGGCTCTGGGGCCAACGTCCTGACTTTC. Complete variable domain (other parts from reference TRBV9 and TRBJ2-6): DSGVTQTPKHLITATGQRVTLRCSPRSGDLSVYWYQQSLDQGLQFLIQYYNGEERAKGNILERFSAQQFPDLHSELNLSSLELGDSALYFCASSVGTGMGSGANVLTFGAGSRLTVL.

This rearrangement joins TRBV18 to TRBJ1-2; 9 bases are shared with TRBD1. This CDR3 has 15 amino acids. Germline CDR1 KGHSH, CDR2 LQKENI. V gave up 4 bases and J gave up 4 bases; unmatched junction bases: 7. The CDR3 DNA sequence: TGTGCCAGCTCACTTTACAGGGGGCTTCCCTATGGCTACACCTTC. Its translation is CASSLYRGLPYGYTF. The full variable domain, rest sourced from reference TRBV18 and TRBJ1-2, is NAGVMQNPRHLVRRRGQEARLRCSPMKGHSHVYWYRQLPEEGLKFMVYLQKENIIDESGMPKERFSAEFPKEGPSILRIQQVVRGDSAAYFCASSLYRGLPYGYTFGSGTRLTVV.

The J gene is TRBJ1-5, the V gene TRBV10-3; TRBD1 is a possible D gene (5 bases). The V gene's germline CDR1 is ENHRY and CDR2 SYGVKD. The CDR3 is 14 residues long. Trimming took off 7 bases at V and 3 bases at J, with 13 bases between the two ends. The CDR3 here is CAINGGGYNQPQHF. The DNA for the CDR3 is TGTGCCATCAATGGCGGGGGGTACAATCAGCCCCAGCATTTT.

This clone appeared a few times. The CDR3 protein is CASSERHGGYTF. The CDR3 nucleotides read TGTGCCAGCAGTGAACGCCATGGTGGCTACACCTTC. V and J are TRBV2 and TRBJ1-2, with no clear D. CDR1 SNHLY and CDR2 FYNNEI come from the germline V gene. This CDR3 is 12 amino acids long. The V gene lost 2 bases and the J gene lost 7 bases, with 8 bases spanning the gap.

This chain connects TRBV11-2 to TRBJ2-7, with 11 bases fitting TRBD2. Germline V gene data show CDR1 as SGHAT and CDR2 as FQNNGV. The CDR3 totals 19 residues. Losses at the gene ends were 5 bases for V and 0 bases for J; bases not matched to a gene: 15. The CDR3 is CASSPGTSGVGRSSYEQYF. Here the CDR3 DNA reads TGTGCCAGCAGCCCCGGGACTAGCGGAGTGGGCAGGAGCTCCTACGAGCAGTACTTC. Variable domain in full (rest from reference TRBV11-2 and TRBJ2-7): EAGVAQSPRYKIIEKRQSVAFWCNPISGHATLYWYQQILGQGPKLLIQFQNNGVVDDSQLPKDRFSAERLKGVDSTLKIQPAKLEDSAVYLCASSPGTSGVGRSSYEQYFGPGTRLTVT.

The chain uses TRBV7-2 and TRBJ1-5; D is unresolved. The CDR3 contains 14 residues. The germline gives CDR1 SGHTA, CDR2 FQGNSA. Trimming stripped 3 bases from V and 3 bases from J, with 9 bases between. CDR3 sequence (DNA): TGTGCCAGCAGCTTCGGAGGCGACAATCAGCCCCAGCATTTT. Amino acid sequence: CASSFGGDNQPQHF.

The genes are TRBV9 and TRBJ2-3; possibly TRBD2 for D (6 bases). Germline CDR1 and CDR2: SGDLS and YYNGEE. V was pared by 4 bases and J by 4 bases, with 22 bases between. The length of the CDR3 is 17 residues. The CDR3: CASSPTWEVGTPDTQYF. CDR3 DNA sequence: TGTGCCAGCAGCCCCACGTGGGAGGTGGGGACCCCAGATACGCAGTATTTT. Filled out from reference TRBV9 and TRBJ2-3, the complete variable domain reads DSGVTQTPKHLITATGQRVTLRCSPRSGDLSVYWYQQSLDQGLQFLIQYYNGEERAKGNILERFSAQQFPDLHSELNLSSLELGDSALYFCASSPTWEVGTPDTQYFGPGTRLTVL.

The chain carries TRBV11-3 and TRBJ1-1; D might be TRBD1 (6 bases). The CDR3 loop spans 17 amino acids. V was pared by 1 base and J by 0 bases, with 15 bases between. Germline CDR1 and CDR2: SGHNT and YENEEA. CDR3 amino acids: CASSLVVGAGLNTEAFF. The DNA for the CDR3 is TGTGCCAGCAGCTTAGTGGTGGGGGCAGGGCTGAACACTGAAGCTTTCTTT. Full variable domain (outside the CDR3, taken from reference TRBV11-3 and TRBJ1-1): EAGVVQSPRYKIIEKKQPVAFWCNPISGHNTLYWYLQNLGQGPELLIRYENEEAVDDSQLPKDRFSAERLKGVDSTLKIQPAELGDSAVYLCASSLVVGAGLNTEAFFGQGTRLTVV.

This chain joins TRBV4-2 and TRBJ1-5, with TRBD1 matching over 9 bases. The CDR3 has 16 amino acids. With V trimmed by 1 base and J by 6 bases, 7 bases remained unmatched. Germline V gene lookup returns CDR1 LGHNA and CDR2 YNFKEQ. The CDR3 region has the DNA TGTGCCAGCAGCCAAGCTCCACAGGGACAGGGTCAGCCCCAGCATTTT. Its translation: CASSQAPQGQGQPQHF.